The TCR beta chain described here comes from a study of spatial heterogeneity in lung cancer. This clonotype was seen a handful of times. Time point indicated: sample taken at primary tumor resection. Untreated early-stage non-small cell lung cancer patients, over 55 in total, were the donors. This CDR3 comprises 15 residues. CDR1 SGHAT and CDR2 FQNNGV come from the germline V gene. With 6 bases clipped from V and 0 bases from J, the junction kept 8 bases outside the gene matches. Via MiXCR, TCRdb re-called the 5' RACE reads, giving one row per CDR3 protein. The sample includes roughly 48,000 distinct CDR3 sequences, about 5.8% of them seen just once.

This TCR came from a male donor with early-stage non-small cell lung cancer. V and J are TRBV11-2 and TRBJ2-7, with 7 nucleotides matching TRBD1. The material sequenced was PBMCs, taken at surgery. Here the CDR3 reads CASRSPRQGSYEQYF. CDR3 DNA sequence: TGTGCCAGCAGATCCCCGAGACAGGGCTCCTACGAGCAGTACTTC.